A single sample gave rise to the 5 T cell receptor beta chains below, sequenced in a study of shared clonotypes between healthy human individuals. Data came from immunoSEQ multiplex PCR; TCRdb stores just in-frame clones and leaves some out. The table shows about 2 million clones, with 95% occurring only once. Sample: naive CD4+ T cells sorted from blood. The subset here: CD45RA+ positively selected. The receptors shown here come from a man aged 18 to 29 in good health.

CDR3 loop: CASSLTGGSNTEAFF. The CDR3 nucleotides are TGCGCCAGCAGCTTAACCGGGGGATCGAACACTGAAGCTTTCTTT. V is TRBV5-1 and J is TRBJ1-1; D possibly corresponds to TRBD1 (5 bases). The CDR3 loop spans 15 amino acids. Germline V gene lookup returns CDR1 SGHRS and CDR2 YFSETQ. V lost 2 bases to trimming and J lost 1 base, with 12 bases between them.

The gene calls are TRBV6-5 and TRBJ1-1; tentatively, D is TRBD1 (5 bases). From germline, CDR1 is MNHEY and CDR2 SVGAGI. The CDR3 is 13 amino acids. The V end was cut by 5 bases, the J end by 1 base, with 8 bases between. CDR3 amino acids: CASSQGQNTEAFF. In DNA, the CDR3 is TGTGCCAGCAGTCAAGGACAGAACACTGAAGCTTTCTTT.

Regarding this clone: This CDR3 is also generated by other DNA sequences in the sample. V usage is TRBV5-1 and J usage is TRBJ1-3; D uncertain. The CDR3 extends over 14 amino acids. The germline V gene has CDR1 SGHRS and CDR2 YFSETQ. V was trimmed by 0 bases and J by 3 bases, leaving 7 bases between them. The CDR3 reads CASSLAGYGNTIYF. The CDR3, as DNA: TGCGCCAGCAGCTTGGCTGGCTATGGAAACACCATATATTTT.

The gene calls are TRBV30 and TRBJ2-1; TRBD2 matches at 14 bases. The junction had 10 bases not matched to a gene; V was cut back by 0 bases and J by 9 bases. Germline loops: CDR1 GTSNPN, CDR2 SVGIG (reference sequence). This CDR3 has 17 residues. The CDR3 sequence: CAWSVDRTSGRPGEQFF. The CDR3 DNA follows: TGTGCCTGGAGTGTGGATAGGACTAGCGGGAGGCCAGGTGAGCAGTTCTTC.

V gene TRBV9 combines with J gene TRBJ2-5; 8 nucleotides match TRBD1. V gave up 3 bases and J gave up 5 bases; unmatched junction bases: 12. CDR3 length: 16 amino acids. Germline V CDR1 and CDR2: SGDLS, YYNGEE. The CDR3: CASSDGLRGRGETQYF. The DNA for the CDR3 is TGTGCCAGCAGCGATGGCCTCAGGGGGCGCGGGGAGACCCAGTACTTC.